Sequencing of this T cell receptor (beta chain) was carried out in a study of OX40 agonist ivuxolimab in advanced cancers. The sample holds one count of this clone. TCRdb's copy holds only in-frame clones and misses some; the assay was immunoSEQ multiplex PCR. The table has around 100,000 clones, about 88% seen once. CDR3 length: 15 amino acids. CDR1 is MGHDK and CDR2 is SYGVNS in the germline V gene. The J segment lost 10 bases and the V segment lost 6 bases, leaving 9 bases of the junction unmatched. V gene TRBV25-1 combines with J gene TRBJ1-6; 10 bases are shared with TRBD1. The receptor was derived from an adult with an advanced solid tumor such as melanoma, head and neck, liver or kidney cancer. Sequencing was performed on CD4+ or CD8+ T cells sorted from blood, taken in a trial of the OX40 agonist ivuxolimab. Here the CDR3 DNA reads TGTGCCAGCAGCCAACCGACAGGGGGCCTGTCACCCCTCCACTTT. Translation gives CASSQPTGGLSPLHF.